The next 17 T cell receptor beta chains were all read from a single sample in a study of T cells in Graves' hyperthyroidism and ophthalmopathy. There were TCR beta CDR3 regions amplified from RNA transcripts. The TCR CDR3 was amplified in a first-round RT-PCR using the HTBI primer set. TCRdb called the multiplex PCR reads again in MiXCR, with one record for every CDR3 protein. The sample lists over 700,000 distinct CDR3 sequences, around a third occurring once. The material sequenced was blood. The source is a woman between 40 and 50 years old with Graves' hyperthyroidism.

In this sample, this clonotype turned up a few times. J is TRBJ2-5 and V is TRBV28, with 8 bases lining up with TRBD1. The CDR3 consists of 14 residues. Germline CDR1 reads MDHEN; CDR2 reads SYDVKM. V was pared by 6 bases and J by 1 base, with 4 bases of the junction left unmatched. Written as DNA, the CDR3 is TGTGCCAGCAGGCTGGGACAGGCCCAAGAGACCCAGTACTTC. The encoded protein is CASRLGQAQETQYF. Full variable domain (remainder filled in from reference TRBV28 and TRBJ2-5): DVKVTQSSRYLVKRTGEKVFLECVQDMDHENMFWYRQDPGLGLRLIYFSYDVKMKEKGDIPEGYSVSREKKERFSLILESASTNQTSMYLCASRLGQAQETQYFGPGTRLLVL.

CDR3 loop: CASSQVSRTASGEQYF. Written as DNA, the CDR3 is TGCGCCAGCAGCCAAGTTTCAAGGACAGCGAGCGGCGAGCAGTACTTC. The chain combines TRBV4-1 with TRBJ2-7; D is possibly TRBD1 (6 bases). CDR3 size: 16 residues. Looked up from germline, CDR1 is MGHRA and CDR2 is YSYEKL. V shed 1 base and J shed 6 bases, with 19 bases lying between them.

This clonotype was seen more than once but under ten times. A junction boundary mismatches the germline segment, possibly from a read error. This rearrangement joins TRBV15 to TRBJ1-1; D may be TRBD1 (5 bases). Germline lookup yields CDR1 LNHNV and CDR2 YYDKDF (reference sequence). The CDR3 has 14 residues. CDR3 loop: CASSRDGGHTEAFF. The CDR3 DNA reads TGTGCCAGCAGCAGGGACGGGGGACACACTGAAGCTTTCTTT.

This clonotype was observed at least ten times. The chain links TRBV7-9 to TRBJ1-2; D remains ambiguous. The CDR3 is made up of 13 amino acids. CDR1 is SEHNR, CDR2 FQNEAQ, per germline (reference sequence). V was pared by 1 base and J by 4 bases, with 7 bases between. CDR3 coding DNA: TGTGCCAGCAGCTTAGACGGTCTCTATGGCTACACCTTC. Translating gives CASSLDGLYGYTF.

The chain uses TRBV28 and TRBJ1-1; 7 bases line up with TRBD1. V lost 2 bases and J lost 7; bases outside the gene matches: 7. Germline assignment: CDR1 MDHEN and CDR2 SYDVKM. CDR3 length equals 14 residues. This CDR3 is CASSLIRGDSEAFF. For the CDR3, the DNA is TGTGCCAGCAGTTTAATTAGGGGGGACAGTGAAGCTTTCTTT.

The V gene is TRBV20-1, the J gene TRBJ2-5, with D possibly being TRBD1 (5 bases). The end of the DNA aligns better with TRBJ2-7, so the J call may be wrong. The CDR3 is 14 amino acids. Germline V CDR1 and CDR2: DFQATT, SNEGSKA (reference sequence). As DNA, the CDR3 is TGCAGTGCTAGAGAGGACACCCGAGCCTACGAGCAGTACTTC. Amino acid sequence: CSAREDTRAYEQYF.

Comment on this clonotype: Just one base apart from a much larger clone, this may be a read error. The chain uses TRBV5-6 and TRBJ1-5; possibly TRBD1 for D (6 bases). The CDR3 runs 14 residues. V shed 5 bases and J shed 7 bases, with 16 bases lying between them. From germline, CDR1 is SGHDT and CDR2 YYEEEE. CDR3 nucleotides: TGTGCCAGCAGGTTTGGGGGCGTTGGGCAGCCCCAGCATTTT. This codes for CASRFGGVGQPQHF.

With respect to this clonotype: This sequence may be a read error, since a much larger clone differs from it by one base. V gene TRBV9 combines with J gene TRBJ2-5, with 11 bases lining up with TRBD2. The CDR3 covers 15 residues. Per germline, CDR1 SGDLS and CDR2 YYNGEE. The junction had 4 bases not matched to a gene; V was cut back by 3 bases and J by 3 bases. CDR3 in amino acids: CASSEGLAAKETQYF. Here the CDR3 DNA reads TGTGCCAGCAGCGAGGGACTAGCGGCAAAAGAGACCCAGTACTTC.

The V and J genes are TRBV19 and TRBJ1-5; tentatively, D is TRBD1 (5 bases). Deletions cut 4 bases from V and 5 bases from J, with 15 bases between. There are 15 residues in the CDR3. CDR1 LNHDA and CDR2 SQIVND come from the germline V gene (reference sequence). In nucleotides, the CDR3 is TGTGCCAGTAGTAGGGGGTTTGTCGAGGATCAGCCCCAGCATTTT. Translation: CASSRGFVEDQPQHF.

Comment on this clonotype: This may stem from a read error, because a much larger clone lies one nucleotide away. Because it lacks the conserved phenylalanine or tryptophan at the end, this CDR3 is likely a read error. CDR3 in amino acids: CASSSGLQPNTEAFL. CDR3 DNA sequence: TGTGCCAGCAGCTCCGGCCTTCAACCTAACACTGAAGCTTTCCTT. J is TRBJ1-1 and V is TRBV13; D is ambiguous. This CDR3 has 15 amino acids. V lost 4 bases, J lost 2 bases, and 14 bases lay in between. From germline, CDR1 is PRHDT and CDR2 FYEKMQ (reference sequence).

This clonotype was counted between two and nine times. One end of the junction fails to match germline, which may point to a read error. This chain uses TRBV10-3 with TRBJ1-1; 8 bases fit TRBD1. Germline values: CDR1 ENHRY, CDR2 SYGVKD. The CDR3 loop spans 16 amino acids. The CDR3 DNA reads TGTGCCAGCAGTGGCCGGGACAGGCATATGAACACTGAAGCTTTCTTT. Translating gives CASSGRDRHMNTEAFF.

This clonotype was seen only a few times. This chain links TRBV7-2 with TRBJ1-3; maybe TRBD1 (5 bases). The CDR3 covers 15 residues. Germline V gives CDR1 SGHTA, CDR2 FQGNSA. The germline V and J ends were trimmed by 4 bases and 0 bases, with 10 bases remaining between them. CDR3 coding DNA: TGTGCCAGCAGCTCCGACAGCTACTCTGGAAACACCATATATTTT. Protein sequence: CASSSDSYSGNTIYF. The full variable domain, rest sourced from reference TRBV7-2 and TRBJ1-3, is GAGVSQSPSNKVTEKGKDVELRCDPISGHTALYWYRQSLGQGLEFLIYFQGNSAPDKSGLPSDRFSAERTGGSVSTLTIQRTQQEDSAVYLCASSSDSYSGNTIYFGEGSWLTVV.

Comments on this clonotype: A much more abundant neighbour one base away suggests this may be a read error. The chain carries TRBV20-1 and TRBJ2-7; TRBD1 matches at 9 bases. This CDR3 contains 13 residues. Germline CDR1 and CDR2: DFQATT and SNEGSKA (reference sequence). The CDR3 loop is CSARGTGRYGQYF. The CDR3 DNA reads TGCAGTGCGAGAGGGACAGGGAGGTACGGGCAGTACTTC.

The chain couples TRBV5-6 to TRBJ1-6; 8 bases align to TRBD1. V lost 4 bases to trimming and J lost 7 bases; unmatched junction nucleotides: 7. Germline CDR1 is SGHDT and CDR2 is YYEEEE. The CDR3 sequence is 15 residues long. CDR3 in DNA: TGTGCCAGCAGCCACGGACAGGGAAGAAATTCACCCCTCCACTTT. This translates into CASSHGQGRNSPLHF.

Details on this clonotype: A much bigger clone sits one base away, suggesting this may be a read error. V and J are TRBV11-2 and TRBJ1-2; 7 nucleotides match TRBD1. This CDR3 has 14 residues. Looked up from germline, CDR1 is SGHAT and CDR2 is FQNNGV. The trim removed 5 bases at V and 8 bases at J, leaving 11 bases unmatched. The CDR3 region has the DNA TGTGCCAGCAGCCGTCCGGACAGGAGGGAAGGCTACACCTTC. The encoded protein is CASSRPDRREGYTF.

This clonotype was seen ten or more times. The J gene is TRBJ1-6, the V gene TRBV12-3 or TRBV12-4; D is possibly TRBD1 (6 bases). This CDR3 has 14 residues. Trimming took off 7 bases at V and 9 bases at J, with 16 bases between the two ends. DNA for the CDR3: TGTGCCAGCACGGGGGGCGGGGGCGGTTCACCCCTCCACTTT. It translates to CASTGGGGGSPLHF.

This chain joins TRBV6-1 and TRBJ1-5; perhaps TRBD1 as D (5 bases). The CDR3 extends over 14 amino acids. Germline CDR1 reads MNHNS; CDR2 reads SASEGT. Trimming took 7 bases from V and 6 from J, leaving 16 bases between them. The CDR3 is CASTGLGEGQPQHF. CDR3 in DNA: TGTGCCAGCACCGGCTTGGGGGAAGGTCAGCCCCAGCATTTT.